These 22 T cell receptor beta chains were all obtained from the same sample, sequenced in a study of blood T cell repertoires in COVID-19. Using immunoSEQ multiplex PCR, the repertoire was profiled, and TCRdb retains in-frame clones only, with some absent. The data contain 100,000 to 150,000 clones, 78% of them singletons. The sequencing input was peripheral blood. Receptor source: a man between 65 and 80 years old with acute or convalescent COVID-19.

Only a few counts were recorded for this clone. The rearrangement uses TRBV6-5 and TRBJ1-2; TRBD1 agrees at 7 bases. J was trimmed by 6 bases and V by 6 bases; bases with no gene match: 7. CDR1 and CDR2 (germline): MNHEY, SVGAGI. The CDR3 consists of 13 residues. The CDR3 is CASRGGQRHGYTF. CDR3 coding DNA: TGTGCCAGCAGGGGGGGACAGCGGCATGGCTACACCTTC.

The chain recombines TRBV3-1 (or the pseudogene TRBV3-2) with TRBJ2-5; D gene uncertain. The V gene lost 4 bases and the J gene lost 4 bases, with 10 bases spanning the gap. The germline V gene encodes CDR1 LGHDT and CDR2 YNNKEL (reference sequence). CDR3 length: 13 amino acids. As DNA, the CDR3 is TGTGCCAGCAGCCCCTTGACGGGAGAGACCCAGTACTTC. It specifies CASSPLTGETQYF.

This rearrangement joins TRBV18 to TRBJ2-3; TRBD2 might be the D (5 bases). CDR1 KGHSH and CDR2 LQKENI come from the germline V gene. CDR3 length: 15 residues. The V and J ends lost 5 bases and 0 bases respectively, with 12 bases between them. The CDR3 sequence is CASSSRTFSTDTQYF. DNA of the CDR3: TGTGCCAGCTCATCAAGGACTTTTAGCACAGATACGCAGTATTTT.

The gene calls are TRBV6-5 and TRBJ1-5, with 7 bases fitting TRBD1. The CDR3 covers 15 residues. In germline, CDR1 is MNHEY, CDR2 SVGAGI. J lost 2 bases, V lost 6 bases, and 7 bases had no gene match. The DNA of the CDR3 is TGTGCCAGCAGCCTACAGGGGTTACGCAATCAGCCCCAGCATTTT. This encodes CASSLQGLRNQPQHF.

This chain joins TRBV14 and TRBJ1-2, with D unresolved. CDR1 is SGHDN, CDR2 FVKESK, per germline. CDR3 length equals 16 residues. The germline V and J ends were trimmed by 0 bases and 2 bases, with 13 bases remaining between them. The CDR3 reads CASSQDRWQTNYGYTF. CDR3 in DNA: TGTGCCAGCAGCCAAGATAGGTGGCAGACAAACTATGGCTACACCTTC.

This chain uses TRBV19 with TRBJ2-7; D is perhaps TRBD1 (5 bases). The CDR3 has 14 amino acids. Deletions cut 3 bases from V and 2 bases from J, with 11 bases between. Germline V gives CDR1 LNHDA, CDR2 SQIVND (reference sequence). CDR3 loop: CASSMGQVTYEQYF. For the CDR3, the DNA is TGTGCCAGTAGTATGGGGCAGGTGACCTACGAGCAGTACTTC.

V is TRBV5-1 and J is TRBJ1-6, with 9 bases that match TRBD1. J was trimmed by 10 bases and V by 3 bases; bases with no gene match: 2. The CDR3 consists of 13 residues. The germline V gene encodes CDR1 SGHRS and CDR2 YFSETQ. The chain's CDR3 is CASSSGQGSPLHF. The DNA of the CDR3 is TGCGCCAGCAGCTCGGGACAGGGCTCACCCCTCCACTTT.

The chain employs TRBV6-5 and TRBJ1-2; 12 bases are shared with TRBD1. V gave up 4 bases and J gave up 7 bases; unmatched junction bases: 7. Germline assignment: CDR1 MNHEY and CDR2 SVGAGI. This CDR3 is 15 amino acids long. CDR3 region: CASSSGTGGSLGYTF. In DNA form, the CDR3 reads TGTGCCAGCAGTTCGGGGACAGGGGGCTCTCTTGGCTACACCTTC.

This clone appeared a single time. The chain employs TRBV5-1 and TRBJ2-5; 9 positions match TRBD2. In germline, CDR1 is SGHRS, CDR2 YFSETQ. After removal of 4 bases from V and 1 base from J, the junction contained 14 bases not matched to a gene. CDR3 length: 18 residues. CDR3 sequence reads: CASSRSRPSGVLQETQYF. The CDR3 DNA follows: TGCGCCAGCAGCCGAAGTCGCCCTAGCGGGGTCCTCCAAGAGACCCAGTACTTC.

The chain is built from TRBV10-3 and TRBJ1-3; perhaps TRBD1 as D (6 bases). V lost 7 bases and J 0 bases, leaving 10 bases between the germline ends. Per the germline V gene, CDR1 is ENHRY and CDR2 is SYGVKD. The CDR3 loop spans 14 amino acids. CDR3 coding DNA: TGTGCCATCAAGGACAGCTACTCTGGAAACACCATATATTTT. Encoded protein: CAIKDSYSGNTIYF.

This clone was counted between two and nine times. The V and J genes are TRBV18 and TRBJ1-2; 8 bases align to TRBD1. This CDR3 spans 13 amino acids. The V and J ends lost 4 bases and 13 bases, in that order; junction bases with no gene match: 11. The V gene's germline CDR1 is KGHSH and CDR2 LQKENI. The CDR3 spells CASSHTGTGSPTF. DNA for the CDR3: TGTGCCAGCTCACATACCGGGACAGGTTCCCCCACCTTC.

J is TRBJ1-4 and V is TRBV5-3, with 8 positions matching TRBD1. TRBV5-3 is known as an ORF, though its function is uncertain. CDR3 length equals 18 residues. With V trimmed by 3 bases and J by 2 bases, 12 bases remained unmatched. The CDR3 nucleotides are TGTGCCAGAAGCTCCCACGGACAGGGCGCTTTCACTAATGAAAAACTGTTTTTT. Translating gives CARSSHGQGAFTNEKLFF.

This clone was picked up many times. CDR3 nucleotide sequence: TGTGCCAGCAGCTTAGTAGCAGTTTACGAGCAGTACTTC. Encoded protein: CASSLVAVYEQYF. The rearrangement links TRBV7-9 to TRBJ2-7; no definite D call. Trimming removed 1 base at V and 4 bases at J, with 8 bases between. Germline CDR1 reads SEHNR; CDR2 reads FQNEAQ (reference sequence). The CDR3 contains 13 residues.

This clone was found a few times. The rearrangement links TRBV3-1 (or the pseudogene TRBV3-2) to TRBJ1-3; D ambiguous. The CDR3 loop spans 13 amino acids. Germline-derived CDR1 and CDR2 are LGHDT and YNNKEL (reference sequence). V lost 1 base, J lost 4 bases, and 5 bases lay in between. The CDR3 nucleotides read TGTGCCAGCAGCCAAGTATCCGGAAACACCATATATTTT. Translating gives CASSQVSGNTIYF.

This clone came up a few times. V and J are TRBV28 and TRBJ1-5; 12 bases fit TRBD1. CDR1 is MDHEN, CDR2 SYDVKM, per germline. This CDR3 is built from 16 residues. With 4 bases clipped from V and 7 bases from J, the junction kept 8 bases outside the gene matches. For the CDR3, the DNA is TGTGCCAGCAGTTACCTGGGACAGGGGGCACGACAGCCCCAGCATTTT. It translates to CASSYLGQGARQPQHF.

The CDR3 here is CASSRDNSGTGELFF. CDR3 sequence (DNA): TGTGCCAGCAGTAGGGACAACTCGGGCACCGGGGAGCTGTTTTTT. The gene calls are TRBV6-2 or TRBV6-3 and TRBJ2-2, with a tentative D call TRBD1 (6 bases). The V gene's germline CDR1 is MNHEY and CDR2 SVGEGT. The CDR3 runs 15 residues. V was cut by 5 bases and J by 4 bases, with 14 bases left in between.

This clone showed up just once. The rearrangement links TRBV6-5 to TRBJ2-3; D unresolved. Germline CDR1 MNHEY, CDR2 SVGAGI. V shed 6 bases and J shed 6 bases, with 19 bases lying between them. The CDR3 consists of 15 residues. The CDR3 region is CASRISASSADTQYF. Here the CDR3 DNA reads TGTGCCAGCAGGATCAGCGCCTCTAGTGCGGATACGCAGTATTTT.

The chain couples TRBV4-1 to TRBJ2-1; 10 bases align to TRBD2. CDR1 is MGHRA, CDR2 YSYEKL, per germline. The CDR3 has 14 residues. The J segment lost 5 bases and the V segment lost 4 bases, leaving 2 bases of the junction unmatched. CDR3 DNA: TGCGCCAGCAGCCGTGGACTAGCGGACAATGAGCAGTTCTTC. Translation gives CASSRGLADNEQFF.

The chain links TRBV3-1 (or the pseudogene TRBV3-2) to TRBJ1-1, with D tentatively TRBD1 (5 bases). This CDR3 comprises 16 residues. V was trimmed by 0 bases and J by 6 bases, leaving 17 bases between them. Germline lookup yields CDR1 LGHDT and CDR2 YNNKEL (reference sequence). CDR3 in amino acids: CASSQDFRAQGPEAFF. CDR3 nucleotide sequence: TGTGCCAGCAGCCAAGATTTTCGAGCCCAGGGCCCTGAAGCTTTCTTT.

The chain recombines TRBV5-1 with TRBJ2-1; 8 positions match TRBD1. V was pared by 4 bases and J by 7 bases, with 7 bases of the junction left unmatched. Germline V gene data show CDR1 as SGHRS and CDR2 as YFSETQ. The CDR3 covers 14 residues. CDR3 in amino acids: CASSGGQAINEQFF. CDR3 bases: TGCGCCAGCAGCGGGGGACAGGCAATTAATGAGCAGTTCTTC.

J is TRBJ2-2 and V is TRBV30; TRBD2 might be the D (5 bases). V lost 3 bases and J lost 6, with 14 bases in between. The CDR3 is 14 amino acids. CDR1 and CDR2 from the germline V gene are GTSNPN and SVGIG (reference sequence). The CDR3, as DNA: TGTGCCTGGAGGCGGGCGTCGGGTGCCGGGGAGCTGTTTTTT. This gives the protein CAWRRASGAGELFF.

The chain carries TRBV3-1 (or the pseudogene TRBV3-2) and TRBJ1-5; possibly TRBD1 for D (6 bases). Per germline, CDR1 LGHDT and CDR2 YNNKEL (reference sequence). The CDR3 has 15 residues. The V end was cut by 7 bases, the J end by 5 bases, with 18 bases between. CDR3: CASTPEGDLYQPQHF. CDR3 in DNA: TGTGCCAGCACTCCTGAGGGGGATCTCTATCAGCCCCAGCATTTT.